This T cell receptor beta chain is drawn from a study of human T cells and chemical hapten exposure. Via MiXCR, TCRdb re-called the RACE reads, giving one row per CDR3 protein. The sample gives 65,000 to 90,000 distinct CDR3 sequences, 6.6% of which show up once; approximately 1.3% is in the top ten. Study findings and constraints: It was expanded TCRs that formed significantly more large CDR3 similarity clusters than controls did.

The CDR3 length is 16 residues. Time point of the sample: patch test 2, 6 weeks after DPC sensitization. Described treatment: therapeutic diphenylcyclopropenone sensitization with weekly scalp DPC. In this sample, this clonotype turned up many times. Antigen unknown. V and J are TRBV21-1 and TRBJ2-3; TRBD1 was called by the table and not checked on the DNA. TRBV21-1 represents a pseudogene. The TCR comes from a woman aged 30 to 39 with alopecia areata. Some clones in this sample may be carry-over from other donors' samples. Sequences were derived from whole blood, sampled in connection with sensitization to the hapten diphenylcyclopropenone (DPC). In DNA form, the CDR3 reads TGTGCCAGCAGCAGCCCCAAGGGACAGGGCGCAGATACGCAGTATTTT. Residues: CASSSPKGQGADTQYF.